This TCR beta chain emerged from a study of molecular identifiers for immune sequencing clone quantification. The authors built bulk TCR libraries by previously described methods with listed TCR primers. Via MiXCR, TCRdb re-called the PCR reads, giving one row per CDR3 protein. The top ten clones hold 4% to 5% of a sample with 100,000 or so distinct CDR3 sequences, approximately 40% of them seen once. As for this clonotype: What it recognizes is unknown. Mismatch with germline at one junction end may stem from a read error.

General study results and limits: Clones that exceeded 20 RNA copies held over 98% of effector molecules, yet under 1% in naive cells.

The CDR3 loop spans 13 amino acids. Germline values: CDR1 SQVTM, CDR2 ANQGSEA. This receptor was identified in a human donor in good health. Some libraries in this study had Jurkat cell RNA spiked in. Sequencing used naive CD8+ T cells from blood, with Jurkat cell RNA spiked in. The subset: FACS-sorted CD8+CD4-CCR7+CD45RA+ naive T cells. The chain couples TRBV29-1 to TRBJ2-7; D perhaps matches TRBD1 (6 bases). The CDR3 loop reads CSVLETGPYEPDF. The CDR3 nucleotides are TGCAGCGTTCTCGAGACAGGCCCCTACGAGCCGGACTTC.